Each of the 23 T cell receptor beta chains below was sequenced from the same sample in a study of cytomegalovirus exposure and HLA in healthy donors. PCR amplification relied on 60 Vbeta primers (plus 13 Jbeta primers). The method was immunoSEQ multiplex PCR; TCRdb's version includes in-frame clones alone and lacks a portion of them. The sample lists 150,000 to 200,000 clones, about 86% occurring once. What was sequenced was PBMCs. Every receptor here comes from a woman aged 30 to 39 in good health and CMV-seronegative.

V is TRBV19 and J is TRBJ1-5, with unresolved D. There are 15 residues in the CDR3. Between the trimmed V and J ends, which lost 5 bases and 0 bases, there was a span of 11 bases. The germline CDR1 and CDR2 sequences are LNHDA and SQIVND (reference sequence). In DNA, the CDR3 is TGTGCCAGTAGTGCTAGATCTTATAGCAATCAGCCCCAGCATTTT. It yields the protein CASSARSYSNQPQHF.

The chain uses TRBV25-1 and TRBJ2-5, with 14 bases fitting TRBD2. V gave up 4 bases and J gave up 5 bases; unmatched junction bases: 9. Per the germline V gene, CDR1 is MGHDK and CDR2 is SYGVNS. This CDR3 is built from 17 residues. The CDR3 protein is CASSAKARTSGGETQYF. The DNA of the CDR3 is TGTGCCAGCAGTGCCAAGGCCCGGACTAGCGGGGGGGAGACCCAGTACTTC.

The V call is TRBV10-3, the J call TRBJ1-1; D call uncertain. The CDR3 sequence is 13 residues long. Germline-derived CDR1 and CDR2 are ENHRY and SYGVKD. The V end was cut by 3 bases, the J end by 2 bases, with 7 bases between. As DNA, the CDR3 is TGTGCCATCAGTGAACAGAGTAACACTGAAGCTTTCTTT. Translating gives CAISEQSNTEAFF.

The chain recombines TRBV19 with TRBJ1-5, with 9 nucleotides matching TRBD1. The germline V gene has CDR1 LNHDA and CDR2 SQIVND (reference sequence). The CDR3 covers 14 residues. After removal of 5 bases from V and 9 bases from J, the junction contained 8 bases not matched to a gene. CDR3 in amino acids: CASSLGDRAGPQHF. The CDR3 DNA reads as TGTGCCAGTAGTCTTGGGGACAGGGCCGGGCCCCAGCATTTT. The full variable domain, its missing parts supplied by reference TRBV19 and TRBJ1-5, is DGGITQSPKYLFRKEGQNVTLSCEQNLNHDAMYWYRQDPGQGLRLIYYSQIVNDFQKGDIAEGYSVSREKKESFPLTVTSAQKNPTAFYLCASSLGDRAGPQHFGDGTRLSIL.

The CDR3 loop reads CASSRTSGLETQYF. The CDR3 DNA is TGTGCCAGCAGCCGGACTAGCGGATTGGAGACCCAGTACTTC. The chain is built from TRBV5-6 and TRBJ2-5, with TRBD2 identical over 10 bases. From germline, CDR1 is SGHDT and CDR2 YYEEEE. The CDR3 contains 14 residues. V lost 4 bases, J lost 5 bases, and 5 bases stayed unmatched. Variable domain in full (rest from reference TRBV5-6 and TRBJ2-5): DAGVTQSPTHLIKTRGQQVTLRCSPKSGHDTVSWYQQALGQGPQFIFQYYEEEERQRGNFPDRFSGHQFPNYSSELNVNALLLGDSALYLCASSRTSGLETQYFGPGTRLLVL.

The chain couples TRBV18 to TRBJ1-1; no firm D call. Trimming left V 3 bases short and J 1 base short, with 6 bases between. The CDR3 covers 13 residues. CDR1 KGHSH and CDR2 LQKENI come from the germline V gene. CDR3 protein: CASSPYSNTEAFF. In DNA form, the CDR3 reads TGTGCCAGCTCACCTTACTCGAACACTGAAGCTTTCTTT.

This chain links TRBV19 with TRBJ2-7; maybe TRBD2 (6 bases). CDR3 length: 13 residues. CDR1 is LNHDA, CDR2 SQIVND, per germline (reference sequence). V was pared by 8 bases and J by 6 bases, with 17 bases between. The CDR3 sequence: CASGGSTFLEQYF. The CDR3 DNA reads as TGTGCCAGTGGGGGGTCCACATTTCTCGAGCAGTACTTC.

V is TRBV15 and J is TRBJ2-5; TRBD2 agrees at 9 bases. Looked up from germline, CDR1 is LNHNV and CDR2 is YYDKDF (reference sequence). The CDR3 loop spans 15 amino acids. V trimming: 2 bases; J trimming: 4 bases; junction bases outside the gene matches: 5. CDR3 sequence: CATSRHAGGLETQYF. CDR3 bases: TGTGCCACCAGCAGACATGCGGGGGGGCTAGAGACCCAGTACTTC.

This chain joins TRBV29-1 and TRBJ2-7; D uncertain. Trimming pared 1 base from V and 2 bases from J, leaving 18 bases between. CDR3 length: 16 residues. Germline V gene sequence: CDR1 SQVTM, CDR2 ANQGSEA. Written as DNA, the CDR3 is TGCAGCGTTGAAGGAGGCACAACGTTGAAACCCTACGAGCAGTACTTC. Residues: CSVEGGTTLKPYEQYF.

The chain is built from TRBV6-6 and TRBJ2-1; 7 bases map to TRBD2. Germline lookup yields CDR1 MNHNY and CDR2 SVGAGI (reference sequence). V trimming: 11 bases; J trimming: 5 bases; junction bases outside the gene matches: 6. The CDR3 consists of 12 residues. The DNA of the CDR3 is TGTGCCTTGGCGGGAGCCAACAATGAGCAGTTCTTC. Translating gives CALAGANNEQFF.

This chain uses TRBV30 with TRBJ1-2, with 8 nucleotides matching TRBD1. Germline-derived CDR1 and CDR2 are GTSNPN and SVGIG (reference sequence). The CDR3 runs 16 residues. J lost 1 base, V lost 4 bases, and 11 bases had no gene match. CDR3 DNA sequence: TGTGCCTGGATCACCCGAGGACAGGGAGATAACTATGGCTACACCTTC. Protein: CAWITRGQGDNYGYTF.

The chain combines TRBV4-1 with TRBJ1-1; 8 bases agree with TRBD1. This CDR3 is 18 amino acids long. CDR1 and CDR2 from the germline V gene are MGHRA and YSYEKL. The J segment lost 5 bases and the V segment lost 1 base, leaving 15 bases of the junction unmatched. The CDR3 loop is CASSQGSGRGREWTEAFF. In DNA, the CDR3 is TGCGCCAGCAGCCAAGGTTCGGGCAGGGGGCGCGAGTGGACTGAAGCTTTCTTT.

This sequence joins TRBV5-8 and TRBJ2-1; D call uncertain. The CDR3 has 11 residues. Trimming stripped 4 bases from V and 8 bases from J, with 7 bases between. The germline CDR1 and CDR2 sequences are SGHTS and YDEGEE. CDR3 sequence reads: CASSLYYEQFF. CDR3 sequence (DNA): TGTGCCAGCAGCCTATACTATGAGCAGTTCTTC.

This clone was seen more than once but under ten times. The V gene is TRBV6-1, the J gene TRBJ1-5; TRBD1 matches 8 bases. Germline V CDR1 and CDR2: MNHNS, SASEGT. The CDR3 runs 13 residues. V lost 7 bases and J lost 4; bases outside the gene matches: 3. The CDR3 sequence: CASNTGGNQPQHF. In nucleotides, the CDR3 is TGTGCCAGCAATACAGGGGGGAATCAGCCCCAGCATTTT.

This chain connects TRBV19 to TRBJ2-2; TRBD1 matches at 12 bases. CDR1 and CDR2 from the germline V gene are LNHDA and SQIVND (reference sequence). This CDR3 contains 15 residues. V lost 6 bases, J lost 6 bases, and 5 bases stayed unmatched. DNA for the CDR3: TGTGCCAGTAGGTCCGGGACAGGGGGCCCCGGGGAGCTGTTTTTT. Translating gives CASRSGTGGPGELFF.

The chain uses TRBV5-1 and TRBJ2-7; D is perhaps TRBD1 (6 bases). The CDR3 spans 14 residues. V dropped 3 bases and J dropped 5 bases, with 15 bases sitting between them. Germline V gene sequence: CDR1 SGHRS, CDR2 YFSETQ. CDR3 sequence reads: CASSWQVRGNEQYF. The DNA of the CDR3 is TGCGCCAGCAGCTGGCAGGTCAGGGGAAACGAGCAGTACTTC.

The CDR3 DNA is TGTGCCAGCAGTGAAGATCGCCGGGACAGAGACCTCTCTGGAAACACCATATATTTT. Protein product: CASSEDRRDRDLSGNTIYF. The rearrangement joins TRBV6-1 to TRBJ1-3; TRBD1 agrees at 7 bases. This CDR3 spans 19 amino acids. Germline assignment: CDR1 MNHNS and CDR2 SASEGT. With V trimmed by 1 base and J by 0 bases, 12 bases remained unmatched.

The chain has TRBV6-4 and TRBJ2-3; 8 bases are a match to TRBD1. CDR3 length: 14 residues. Germline loops: CDR1 MRHNA, CDR2 SNTAGT. With V trimmed by 6 bases and J by 3 bases, 5 bases remained unmatched. In DNA, the CDR3 is TGTGCCAGCAGCCTGGGACAGGATACAGATACGCAGTATTTT. Translating it yields CASSLGQDTDTQYF.

This clone came up a few times. The chain employs TRBV28 and TRBJ2-7, with 11 positions matching TRBD2. The trim removed 2 bases at V and 1 base at J, leaving 7 bases unmatched. The CDR3 extends over 17 amino acids. The germline V gene encodes CDR1 MDHEN and CDR2 SYDVKM. CDR3 protein: CASSLLLAGGVSYEQYF. The CDR3 nucleotides are TGTGCCAGCAGTTTACTCCTAGCGGGGGGTGTGTCCTACGAGCAGTACTTC.

The V and J genes are TRBV6-5 and TRBJ2-5, with D possibly being TRBD1 (6 bases). Trimming left V 6 bases short and J 2 bases short, with 13 bases between. CDR1 is MNHEY, CDR2 SVGAGI, per germline. The length of the CDR3 is 14 residues. CDR3 in amino acids: CASRSQDRQETQYF. The CDR3 DNA reads TGTGCCAGCAGGTCCCAGGACAGACAAGAGACCCAGTACTTC.

V is TRBV5-1 and J is TRBJ1-1; 7 bases map to TRBD1. There are 14 residues in the CDR3. Trimming at V came to 4 bases and at J to 2 bases, leaving 5 bases not matched to a gene. Germline values: CDR1 SGHRS, CDR2 YFSETQ. CDR3 sequence: CASSPGTENTEAFF. The CDR3 nucleotides read TGCGCCAGCAGCCCCGGGACAGAAAACACTGAAGCTTTCTTT.

This clone has a single count. The chain uses TRBV4-3 and TRBJ1-2, with a possible D match to TRBD1 (5 bases). The CDR3 extends over 14 amino acids. V lost 4 bases to trimming and J lost 2 bases, with 11 bases between them. CDR1 and CDR2 from the germline V gene are LGHNA and YSLEER. The CDR3 here is CASSPTRVNYGYTF. DNA of the CDR3: TGCGCCAGCAGCCCAACCAGGGTGAACTATGGCTACACCTTC.

This clone was seen more than once but under ten times. This sequence joins TRBV28 and TRBJ1-2, with D unresolved. Between the trimmed V and J ends, which lost 8 bases and 0 bases, there was a span of 13 bases. This CDR3 has 14 residues. Germline CDR1 is MDHEN and CDR2 is SYDVKM. CDR3 loop: CASFPTGTNYGYTF. CDR3 DNA: TGTGCCAGCTTTCCTACCGGGACTAACTATGGCTACACCTTC.